This TCR beta chain derives from a study of CD8+CD57+ T cells in acquired aplastic anemia. The CDR3 is 17 residues long, counting both termini. CDR1 and CDR2 from the germline V gene are KGHDR and SFDVKD. CDR3 and TCR beta VDJ profiling relied on a genomic DNA template. TCRdb analysed the reads with MiXCR anew, one entry per CDR3 protein. The sample includes 200,000 to 250,000 distinct CDR3 sequences, roughly 50% of them seen just once. Of note for this clonotype: What it binds is unknown. The CDR3 ends on some other residue instead of the conserved phenylalanine or tryptophan, so this is likely a read error. The DNA is left out, because the CDR3 cannot be placed on it with certainty; the CDR3 is given as TCRdb lists it.

Those patients picked for sequencing had displayed CD8+CD57+ cell expansion on flow cytometry. The study's findings and limits: Patients versus controls showed no significant CD8+ Simpson's diversity difference. Both patients and controls carried the same twenty-nine CD8+ CDR3 sequences.

This receptor was identified in a human donor with aplastic anemia. The rearrangement uses TRBV24-1 and TRBJ2-1; TRBD1, the table's D call, was not compared with the DNA. The sequencing sample was made of sorted CD4+, CD8+, or CD8+CD57+ T cells (not recorded which) from PBMCs. CDR3 region: CATSDWTTGKDYNEQLL.